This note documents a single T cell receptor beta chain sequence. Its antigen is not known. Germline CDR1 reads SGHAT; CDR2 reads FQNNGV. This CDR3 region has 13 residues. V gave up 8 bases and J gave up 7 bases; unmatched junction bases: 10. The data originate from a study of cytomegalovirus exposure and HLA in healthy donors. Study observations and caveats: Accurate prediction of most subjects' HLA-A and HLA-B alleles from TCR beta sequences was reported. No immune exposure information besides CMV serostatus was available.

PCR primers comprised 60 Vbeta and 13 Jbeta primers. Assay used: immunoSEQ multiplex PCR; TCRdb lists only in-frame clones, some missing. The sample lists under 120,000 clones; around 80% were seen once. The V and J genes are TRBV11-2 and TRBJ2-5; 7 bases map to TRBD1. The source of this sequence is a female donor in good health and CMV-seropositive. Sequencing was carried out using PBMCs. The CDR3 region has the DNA TGTGCCAGCGAAGGACAGGCCTCTGGGACCCAGTACTTC. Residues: CASEGQASGTQYF. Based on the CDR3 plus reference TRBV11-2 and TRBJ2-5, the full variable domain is EAGVAQSPRYKIIEKRQSVAFWCNPISGHATLYWYQQILGQGPKLLIQFQNNGVVDDSQLPKDRFSAERLKGVDSTLKIQPAKLEDSAVYLCASEGQASGTQYFGPGTRLLVL.